This T cell receptor (beta chain) was obtained from a study of control samples from healthy donors and cancer patients. Repertoires were generated with immunoSEQ multiplex PCR, while TCRdb's copy carries only in-frame clones and drops some. The sample holds about 100,000 clones, about 92% seen once. The material sequenced was blood. This TCR was sampled from a woman between 18 and 29 years old in good health.

CDR3 in DNA: TGTGCCACCAGTGATCCGGGGGAAACGGACATTCAGTACTTC. It translates to CATSDPGETDIQYF. V usage is TRBV24-1 and J usage is TRBJ2-4; TRBD2 might be the D (6 bases). Per germline, CDR1 KGHDR and CDR2 SFDVKD. V shed 3 bases and J shed 8 bases, with 13 bases lying between them. CDR3 length: 14 amino acids.